This T cell receptor beta chain was sequenced for a study of blood T cell repertoires in COVID-19. The CDR3 sequence is 10 residues long. Germline V gene data show CDR1 as SQVTM and CDR2 as ANQGSEA. The V gene lost 4 bases and the J gene lost 8 bases, with 8 bases spanning the gap. Clones were sequenced by immunoSEQ multiplex PCR, and TCRdb holds only the in-frame ones, with some missing. The table lists approximately 270,000 clones, approximately 83% of them singletons, with more than 3.5% in the top ten. The TCR originated in a woman aged 25 to 39 who had recovered from COVID-19. This chain links TRBV29-1 with TRBJ1-1; D call uncertain. The sample was PBMCs or T cells enriched from blood (not recorded which). The CDR3 DNA sequence: TGCAGCGTTGGGAGGGAGGAAGCTTTCTTT. This sequence encodes CSVGREEAFF.